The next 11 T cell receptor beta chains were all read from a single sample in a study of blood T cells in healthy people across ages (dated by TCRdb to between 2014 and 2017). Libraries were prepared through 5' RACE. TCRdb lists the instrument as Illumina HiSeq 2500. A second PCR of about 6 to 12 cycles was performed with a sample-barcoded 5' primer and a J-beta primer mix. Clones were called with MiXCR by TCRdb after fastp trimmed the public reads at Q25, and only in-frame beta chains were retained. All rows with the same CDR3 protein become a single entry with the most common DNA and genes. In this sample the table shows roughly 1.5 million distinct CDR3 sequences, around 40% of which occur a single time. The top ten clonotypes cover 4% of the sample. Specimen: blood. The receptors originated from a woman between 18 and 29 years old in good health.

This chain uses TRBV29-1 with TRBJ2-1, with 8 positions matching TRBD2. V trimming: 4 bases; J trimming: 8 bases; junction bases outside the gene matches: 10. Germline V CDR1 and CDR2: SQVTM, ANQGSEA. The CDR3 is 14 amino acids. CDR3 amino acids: CSVVWTSLWYEQFF. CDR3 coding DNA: TGCAGCGTTGTCTGGACTAGCCTTTGGTATGAGCAGTTCTTC.

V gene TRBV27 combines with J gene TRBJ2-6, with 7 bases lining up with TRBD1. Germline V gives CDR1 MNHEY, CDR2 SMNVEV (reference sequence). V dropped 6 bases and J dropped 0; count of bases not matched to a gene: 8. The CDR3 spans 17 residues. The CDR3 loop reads CASSDRVLFSGANVLTF. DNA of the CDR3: TGTGCCAGCAGCGACAGGGTTCTATTCTCTGGGGCCAACGTCCTGACTTTC.

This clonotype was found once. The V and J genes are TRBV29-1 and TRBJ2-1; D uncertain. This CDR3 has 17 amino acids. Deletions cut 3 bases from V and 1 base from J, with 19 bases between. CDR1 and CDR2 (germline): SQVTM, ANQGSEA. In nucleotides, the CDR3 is TGCAGCGTTGAGGGCTCTATGGGTGGTGCTTCCTACAATGAGCAGTTCTTC. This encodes CSVEGSMGGASYNEQFF.

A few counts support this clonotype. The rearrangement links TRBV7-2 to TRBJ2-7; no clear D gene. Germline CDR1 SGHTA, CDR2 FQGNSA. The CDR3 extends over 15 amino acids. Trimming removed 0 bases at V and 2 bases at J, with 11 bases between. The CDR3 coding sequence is TGTGCCAGCAGCTTAGCGTGGGGTTCCCCCTACGAGCAGTACTTC. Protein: CASSLAWGSPYEQYF.

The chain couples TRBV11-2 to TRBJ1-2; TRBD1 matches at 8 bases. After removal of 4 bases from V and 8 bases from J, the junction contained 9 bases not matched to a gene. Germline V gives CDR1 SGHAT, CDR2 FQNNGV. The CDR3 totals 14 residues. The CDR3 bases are TGTGCCAGCAGCTATAAAGACAGGGGAGACGGCTACACCTTC. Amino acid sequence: CASSYKDRGDGYTF. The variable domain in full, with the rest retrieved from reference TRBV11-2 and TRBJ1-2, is EAGVAQSPRYKIIEKRQSVAFWCNPISGHATLYWYQQILGQGPKLLIQFQNNGVVDDSQLPKDRFSAERLKGVDSTLKIQPAKLEDSAVYLCASSYKDRGDGYTFGSGTRLTVV.

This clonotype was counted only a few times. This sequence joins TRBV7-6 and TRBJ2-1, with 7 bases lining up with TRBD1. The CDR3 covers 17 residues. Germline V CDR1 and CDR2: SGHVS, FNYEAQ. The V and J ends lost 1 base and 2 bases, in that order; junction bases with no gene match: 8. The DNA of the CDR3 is TGTGCCAGCAGCTTAGAGACAGACAGGGTGACCTACAATGAGCAGTTCTTC. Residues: CASSLETDRVTYNEQFF.

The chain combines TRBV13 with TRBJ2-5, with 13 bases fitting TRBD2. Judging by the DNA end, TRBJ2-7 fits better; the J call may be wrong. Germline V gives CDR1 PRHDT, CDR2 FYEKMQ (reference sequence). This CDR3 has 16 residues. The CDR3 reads CASSLGLGLAGAEQYF. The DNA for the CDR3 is TGTGCCAGCAGCTTAGGCCTTGGACTAGCGGGAGCCGAGCAGTACTTC.

The CDR3 DNA follows: TGTGCCAGCAGCTTAGCCGGGACTAGCAAAGAGACCCAGTACTTC. Protein product: CASSLAGTSKETQYF. The rearrangement links TRBV7-2 to TRBJ2-7, with TRBD2 matching 9 bases. The DNA matches TRBJ2-5 better at its end, which makes the J call doubtful. Germline values: CDR1 SGHTA, CDR2 FQGNSA. The CDR3 length is 15 residues.

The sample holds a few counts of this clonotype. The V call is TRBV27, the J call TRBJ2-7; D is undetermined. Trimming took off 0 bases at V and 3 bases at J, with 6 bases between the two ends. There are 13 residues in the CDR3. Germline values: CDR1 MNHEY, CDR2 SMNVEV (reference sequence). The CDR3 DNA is TGTGCCAGCAGTTTATCGCCCCACTACGAGCAGTACTTC. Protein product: CASSLSPHYEQYF.

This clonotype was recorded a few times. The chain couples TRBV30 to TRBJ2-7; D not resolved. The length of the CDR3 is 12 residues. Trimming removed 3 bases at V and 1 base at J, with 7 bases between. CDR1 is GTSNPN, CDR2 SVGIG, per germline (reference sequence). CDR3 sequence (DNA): TGTGCCTGGAGAAGGGATTCCTACGAGCAGTACTTC. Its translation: CAWRRDSYEQYF. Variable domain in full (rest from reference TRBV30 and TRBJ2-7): SQTIHQWPATLVQPVGSPLSLECTVEGTSNPNLYWYRQAAGRGLQLLFYSVGIGQISSEVPQNLSASRPQDRQFILSSKKLLLSDSGFYLCAWRRDSYEQYFGPGTRLTVT.

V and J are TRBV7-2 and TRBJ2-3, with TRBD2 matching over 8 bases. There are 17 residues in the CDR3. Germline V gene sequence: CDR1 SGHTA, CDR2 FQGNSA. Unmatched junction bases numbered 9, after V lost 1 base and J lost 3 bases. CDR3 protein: CASSLVASGSNTDTQYF. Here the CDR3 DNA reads TGTGCCAGCAGCTTAGTAGCTAGCGGGTCAAATACAGATACGCAGTATTTT.